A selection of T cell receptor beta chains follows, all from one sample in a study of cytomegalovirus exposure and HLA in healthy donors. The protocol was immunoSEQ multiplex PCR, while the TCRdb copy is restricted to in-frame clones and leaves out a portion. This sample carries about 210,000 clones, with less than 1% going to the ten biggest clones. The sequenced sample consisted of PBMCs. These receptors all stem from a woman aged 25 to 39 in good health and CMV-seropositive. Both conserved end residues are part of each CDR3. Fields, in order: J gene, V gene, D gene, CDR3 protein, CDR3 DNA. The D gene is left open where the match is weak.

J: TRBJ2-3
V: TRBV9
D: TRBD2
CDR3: CASSVTSGSYADTQYF
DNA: TGTGCCAGCAGCGTTACTAGCGGGAGTTATGCAGATACGCAGTATTTT

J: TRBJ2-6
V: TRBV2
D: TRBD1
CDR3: CASAGQGFSGANVLTF
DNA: TGTGCCAGCGCGGGACAGGGTTTCTCTGGGGCCAACGTCCTGACTTTC

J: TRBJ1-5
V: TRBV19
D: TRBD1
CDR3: CTSRRDRRQPQHF
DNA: TGTACCAGTCGCCGGGACAGACGGCAGCCCCAGCATTTT

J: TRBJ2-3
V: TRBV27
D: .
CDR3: CASSSPGRGLRTDTQYF
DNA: TGTGCCAGCAGTTCCCCTGGGCGGGGCCTAAGGACAGATACGCAGTATTTT

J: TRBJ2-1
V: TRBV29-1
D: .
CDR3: CSVGGRAYNEQFF
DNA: TGCAGCGTTGGGGGGCGCGCCTACAATGAGCAGTTCTTC

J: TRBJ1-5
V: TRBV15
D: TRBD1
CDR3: CATSSRDSQPQHF
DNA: TGTGCCACCAGCTCCCGGGACAGTCAGCCCCAGCATTTT

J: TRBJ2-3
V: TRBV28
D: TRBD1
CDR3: CASSSAQQRQGAQYF
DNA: TGTGCCAGCAGTTCCGCACAACAGAGACAGGGTGCGCAGTATTTT

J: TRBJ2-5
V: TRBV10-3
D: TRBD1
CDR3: CAISESGQGTGETQYF
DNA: TGTGCCATCAGTGAGTCCGGACAGGGGACCGGAGAGACCCAGTACTTC

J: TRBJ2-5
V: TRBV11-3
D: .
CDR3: CASSLDGGQETQYF
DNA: TGTGCCAGCAGCTTAGACGGGGGACAAGAGACCCAGTACTTC

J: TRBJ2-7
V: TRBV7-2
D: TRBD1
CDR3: CASSFRTGGYEQYF
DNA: TGTGCCAGCAGCTTCCGGACAGGGGGCTACGAGCAGTACTTC

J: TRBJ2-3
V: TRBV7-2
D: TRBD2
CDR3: CASSLTSGRWADTQYF
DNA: TGTGCCAGCAGCTTGACTAGCGGGAGGTGGGCAGATACGCAGTATTTT

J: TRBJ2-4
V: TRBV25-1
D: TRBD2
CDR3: CASSEAGDKNIQYF
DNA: TGTGCCAGCAGTGAAGCGGGGGACAAAAACATTCAGTACTTC

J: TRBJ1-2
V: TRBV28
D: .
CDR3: CASSLTREVGYGYTF
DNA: TGTGCCAGCAGTTTAACTCGGGAAGTAGGGTATGGCTACACCTTC

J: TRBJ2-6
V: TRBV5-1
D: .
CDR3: CASSLAGDSGANVLTF
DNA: TGCGCCAGCAGCTTGGCTGGTGACTCCGGGGCCAACGTCCTGACTTTC

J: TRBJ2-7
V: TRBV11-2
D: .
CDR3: CASSLVGQTGRSYEQYF
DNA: TGTGCCAGCAGCTTAGTGGGGCAGACAGGACGCTCCTACGAGCAGTACTTC

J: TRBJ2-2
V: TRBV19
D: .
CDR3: CASSQQTNTGELFF
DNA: TGTGCCAGTAGTCAGCAGACTAACACCGGGGAGCTGTTTTTT

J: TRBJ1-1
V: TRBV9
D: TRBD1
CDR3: CASSVDRVNTEAFF
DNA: TGTGCCAGCAGCGTTGACAGGGTGAACACTGAAGCTTTCTTT

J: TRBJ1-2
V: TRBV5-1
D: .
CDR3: CASSSQGGESGYTF
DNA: TGCGCCAGCAGCTCCCAGGGAGGGGAAAGCGGCTACACCTTC

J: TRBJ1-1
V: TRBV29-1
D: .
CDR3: CSVHRVTEAFF
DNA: TGCAGCGTCCACAGAGTTACTGAAGCTTTCTTT

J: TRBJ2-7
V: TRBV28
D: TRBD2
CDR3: CASRIAGPSYEQYF
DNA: TGTGCCAGCAGAATAGCGGGACCCTCCTACGAGCAGTACTTC

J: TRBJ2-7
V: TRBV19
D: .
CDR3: CASSIELKTYEQYF
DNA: TGTGCCAGTAGCATAGAACTGAAAACCTACGAGCAGTACTTC

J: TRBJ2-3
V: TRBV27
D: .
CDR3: CASSFSRPGVTDTQYF
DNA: TGTGCCAGCAGTTTTTCGCGTCCAGGGGTTACAGATACGCAGTATTTT

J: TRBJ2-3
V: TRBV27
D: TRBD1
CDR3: CASGGANTQYF
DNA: TGTGCCTCAGGGGGCGCAAATACGCAGTATTTT

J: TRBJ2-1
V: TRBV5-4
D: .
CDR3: CASSLDSVSAEQFF
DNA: TGTGCCAGCAGCTTGGATTCGGTGAGCGCGGAGCAGTTCTTC

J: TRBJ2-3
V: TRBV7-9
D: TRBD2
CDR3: CASRGTSGGTDTQYF
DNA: TGTGCCAGCAGAGGGACTAGCGGGGGAACAGATACGCAGTATTTT

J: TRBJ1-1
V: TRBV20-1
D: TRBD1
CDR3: CSARGTGEAFF
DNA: TGCAGTGCTAGAGGGACAGGTGAAGCTTTCTTT

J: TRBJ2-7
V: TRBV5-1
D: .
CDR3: CASSLEHPYEQYF
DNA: TGCGCCAGCAGCTTGGAACACCCATACGAGCAGTACTTC

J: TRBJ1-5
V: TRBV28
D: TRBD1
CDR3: CASGTGGQPQHF
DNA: TGTGCCAGCGGGACAGGTGGTCAGCCCCAGCATTTT

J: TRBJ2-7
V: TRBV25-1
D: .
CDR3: CASSRQESSSYEQYF
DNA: TGTGCCAGCAGTCGACAGGAATCGAGCTCCTACGAGCAGTACTTC

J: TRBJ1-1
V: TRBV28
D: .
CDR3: CASSSKGMNTEAFF
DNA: TGTGCCAGCAGTTCTAAGGGGATGAACACTGAAGCTTTCTTT

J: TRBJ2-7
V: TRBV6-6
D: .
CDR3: CASSYSGPYEQYF
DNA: TGTGCCAGCAGTTACTCGGGGCCCTACGAGCAGTACTTC

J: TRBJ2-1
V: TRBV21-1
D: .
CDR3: CATPKKGLAGGGDSYNEQFF
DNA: TGTGCCACCCCTAAAAAGGGACTAGCGGGAGGAGGTGATTCCTACAATGAGCAGTTCTTC

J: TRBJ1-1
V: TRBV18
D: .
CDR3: CASSPSPDTEAFF
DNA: TGTGCCAGCTCACCATCCCCAGACACTGAAGCTTTCTTT

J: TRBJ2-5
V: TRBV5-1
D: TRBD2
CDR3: CASSNAGTSFETQYF
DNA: TGCGCCAGCAGCAACGCCGGGACTAGCTTCGAGACCCAGTACTTC

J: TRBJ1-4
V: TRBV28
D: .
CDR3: CASSPFDGGGKLFF
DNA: TGTGCCAGCAGTCCATTCGACGGGGGAGGAAAACTGTTTTTT

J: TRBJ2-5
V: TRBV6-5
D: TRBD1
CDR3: CASSYSLGQKETQYF
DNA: TGTGCCAGCAGTTACTCTTTGGGACAGAAAGAGACCCAGTACTTC

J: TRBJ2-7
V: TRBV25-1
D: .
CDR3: CASSEGAYEQYF
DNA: TGTGCCAGCAGTGAAGGTGCCTACGAGCAGTACTTC

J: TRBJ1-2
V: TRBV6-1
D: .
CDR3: CASSGNRVGYTF
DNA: TGTGCCAGCAGTGGAAACAGGGTTGGCTACACCTTC

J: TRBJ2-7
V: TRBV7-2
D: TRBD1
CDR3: CASSLDLRTGVYEQYF
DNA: TGTGCCAGCAGCTTAGATCTCAGGACAGGGGTGTATGAGCAGTACTTC

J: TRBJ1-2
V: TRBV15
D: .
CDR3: CATSPMGAGGYTF
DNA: TGTGCCACCAGCCCGATGGGCGCTGGTGGCTACACCTTC

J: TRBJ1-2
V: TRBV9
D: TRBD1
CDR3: CASSAPGQGNYGYTF
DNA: TGTGCCAGCAGCGCCCCGGGACAGGGGAACTATGGCTACACCTTC

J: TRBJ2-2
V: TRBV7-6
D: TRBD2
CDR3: CASSHTGTRRVGTGELFF
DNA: TGTGCCAGCAGCCATACCGGGACTAGGCGGGTCGGCACCGGGGAGCTGTTTTTT

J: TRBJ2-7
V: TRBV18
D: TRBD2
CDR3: CASSSLAGGSRISYEQYF
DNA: TGTGCCAGCTCATCCTTAGCGGGAGGGTCGAGGATCTCCTACGAGCAGTACTTC

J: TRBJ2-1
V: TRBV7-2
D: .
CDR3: CASSLARNEQFF
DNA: TGTGCCAGCAGCTTAGCTAGAAATGAGCAGTTCTTC

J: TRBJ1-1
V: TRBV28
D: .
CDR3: CASSKGVRTEAFF
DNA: TGTGCCAGCAGTAAGGGGGTGAGGACTGAAGCTTTCTTT

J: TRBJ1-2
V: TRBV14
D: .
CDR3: CASSQFPREGGYTF
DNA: TGTGCCAGCAGCCAATTCCCCAGGGAAGGTGGCTACACCTTC

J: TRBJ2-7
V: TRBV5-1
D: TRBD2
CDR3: CASSWTSGGIDESYEQYF
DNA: TGCGCCAGCAGCTGGACTAGCGGGGGGATAGACGAATCCTACGAGCAGTACTTC

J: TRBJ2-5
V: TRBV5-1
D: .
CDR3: CASSFGGARETQYF
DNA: TGCGCCAGCAGCTTTGGAGGGGCGAGAGAGACCCAGTACTTC

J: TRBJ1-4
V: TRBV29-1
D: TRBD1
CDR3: CSELGQVNEKLFF
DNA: TGCAGTGAATTGGGACAGGTCAATGAAAAACTGTTTTTT

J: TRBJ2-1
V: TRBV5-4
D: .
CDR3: CASSLGGAPTYNEQFF
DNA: TGTGCCAGCAGCTTGGGTGGAGCCCCAACCTACAATGAGCAGTTCTTC

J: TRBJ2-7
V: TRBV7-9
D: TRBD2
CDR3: CASSFPSISGGPYEQYF
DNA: TGTGCCAGCAGCTTCCCATCAATTAGCGGGGGGCCTTACGAGCAGTACTTC

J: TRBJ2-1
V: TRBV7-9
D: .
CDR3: CASSLIYPSGKYYNEQFF
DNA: TGTGCCAGCAGCTTAATTTATCCCTCGGGAAAATACTACAATGAGCAGTTCTTC

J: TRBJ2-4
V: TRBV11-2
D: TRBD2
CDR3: CASSLDLAGGKNIQYF
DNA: TGTGCCAGCAGCTTAGATCTAGCGGGGGGCAAAAACATTCAGTACTTC

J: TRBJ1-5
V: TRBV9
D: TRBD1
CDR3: CASSAGQGPQPQHF
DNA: TGTGCCAGCAGCGCTGGACAGGGCCCTCAGCCCCAGCATTTT